This record concerns one T cell receptor (beta chain) sequence. Germline CDR1 is LNHDA and CDR2 is SQIVND (reference sequence). The CDR3 loop spans 15 amino acids. V dropped 6 bases and J dropped 0 bases, with 13 bases sitting between them. The data originate from a study of blood T cell repertoires in COVID-19. Across the study: The United States, Italy and Spain provided the acute and convalescent COVID-19 samples. PBMCs, B-cell-depleted T cells, or T cells provided the cDNA or gDNA that made up the material.

How the authors handled the data: The assay estimated nucleated cells by amplifying reference gene primers. Method: immunoSEQ multiplex PCR; TCRdb's copy keeps in-frame clones and lacks some. V and J calls and clone size are those listed in that table; D and trimming were worked out from the DNA. In the table there are more than 4,000 clones, about 88% of which are singletons. This chain uses TRBV19 with TRBJ2-3, with a possible D match to TRBD1 (6 bases). The sample taken for sequencing was peripheral blood. The clonotype was recovered from a woman older than 75 with acute or convalescent COVID-19. The CDR3 here is CASSTTGISTDTQYF. CDR3 bases: TGTGCCAGTAGCACGACAGGAATAAGCACAGATACGCAGTATTTT.